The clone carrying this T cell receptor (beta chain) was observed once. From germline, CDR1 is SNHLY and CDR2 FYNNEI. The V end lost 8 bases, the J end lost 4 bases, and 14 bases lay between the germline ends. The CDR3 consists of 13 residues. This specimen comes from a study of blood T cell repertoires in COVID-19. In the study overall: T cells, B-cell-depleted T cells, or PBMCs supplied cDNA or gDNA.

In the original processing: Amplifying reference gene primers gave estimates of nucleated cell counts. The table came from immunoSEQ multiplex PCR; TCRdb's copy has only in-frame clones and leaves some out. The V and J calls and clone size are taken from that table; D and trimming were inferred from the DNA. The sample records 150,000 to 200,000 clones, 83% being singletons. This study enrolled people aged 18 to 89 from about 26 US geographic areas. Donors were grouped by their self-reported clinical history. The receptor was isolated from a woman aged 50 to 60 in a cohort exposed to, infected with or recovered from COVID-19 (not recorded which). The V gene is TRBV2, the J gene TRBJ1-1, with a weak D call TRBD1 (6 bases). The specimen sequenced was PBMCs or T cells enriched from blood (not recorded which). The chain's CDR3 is CASFIGQLTEAFF. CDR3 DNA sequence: TGTGCCAGCTTTATTGGACAGCTCACTGAAGCTTTCTTT.